This T cell receptor beta chain stems from a study of CD8 T cells in ankylosing spondylitis (dated by TCRdb to about 2017). Some background on the complete study: The study set out to find disease-linked TCR variants by profiling T cell receptor beta repertoires in ankylosing spondylitis patients and healthy donors. The full study cohort comprised 25 ankylosing spondylitis patients and over a hundred healthy donors. Peripheral blood was sampled, and synovial fluid was additionally collected from ankylosing spondylitis patients. What the work shows at the level of the full study, not this receptor alone: According to the report, matched synovial fluid samples from ankylosing spondylitis patients were significantly enriched for the disease-linked clones. A CD8+ phenotype was shown by the disease-linked clones, which were found at relatively low frequencies in peripheral blood. Some TCR beta motif variants had previously been reported in synovial fluid and blood of reactive arthritis patients, which suggested common disease-initiation mechanisms. Blood from ankylosing spondylitis patients appeared to be characterized by a TCR beta motif composed of eight highly homologous amino acid variants.

As to this clonotype: There is no known antigen for this receptor. Per-nucleotide qualities are absent, and no much larger clonotype sits a single base away.

From V the trimming removes 5 bases and from J it removes 3 bases, while the gene matches leave 15 bases of the junction unaccounted for. The CDR3 goes from the cysteine to the phenylalanine over 18 residues. Only the CDR3 portion is preserved as DNA: 54 bases, with reading frame beginning at the first base. CDR1 and CDR2 (SGHVS, FNYEAQ) derive from the germline V gene. The reads were generated on an Illumina HiSeq 2500. TCR beta libraries were prepared by quantitative 5'-RACE with molecular barcodes. The study's processing was this. A new computational method based on a probabilistic model of VDJ rearrangement was used to identify disease-linked TCR variants. TCRdb redid the processing of the public reads, applying fastp at Q25 and MiXCR, and retained in-frame beta chains. Under each unique CDR3 protein, matching rows form one entry showing the most common genes and DNA. TCRdb's processing, not the authors', yielded these V and J calls. The sample table lists fewer than 750,000 distinct CDR3 sequences, 19% of them with a count of one. Together, the top ten hold approximately 18% of the sample.

Recombination joined TRBV7-6 with TRBJ1-1, with 10 middle bases fitting TRBD1. The TCR was taken from a male donor with ankylosing spondylitis. Sequenced input: blood, either unsorted or a sorted T cell fraction (not recorded which). The CDR3 is CASSPLTGGVGLDTEAFF. DNA sequence: TGTGCCAGCAGCCCGTTGACAGGGGGCGTTGGTTTGGACACTGAAGCTTTCTTT. Reference TRBV7-6 and TRBJ1-1 proteins supply the regions before and after the CDR3; the full variable domain is: GAGVSQSPRYKVTKRGQDVALRCDPISGHVSLYWYRQALGQGPEFLTYFNYEAQQDKSGLPNDRFSAERPEGSISTLTIQRTEQRDSAMYRCASSPLTGGVGLDTEAFFGQGTRLTVV.